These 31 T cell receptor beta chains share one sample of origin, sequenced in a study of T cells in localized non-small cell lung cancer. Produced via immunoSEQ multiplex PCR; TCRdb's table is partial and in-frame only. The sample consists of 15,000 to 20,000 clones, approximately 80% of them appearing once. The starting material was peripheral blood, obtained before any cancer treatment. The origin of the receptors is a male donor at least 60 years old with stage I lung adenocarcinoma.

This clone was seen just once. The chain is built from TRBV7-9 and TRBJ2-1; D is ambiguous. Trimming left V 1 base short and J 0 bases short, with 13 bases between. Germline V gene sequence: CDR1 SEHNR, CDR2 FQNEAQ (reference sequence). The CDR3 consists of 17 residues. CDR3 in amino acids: CASSLVYSLSSYNEQFF. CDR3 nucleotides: TGTGCCAGCAGCTTAGTGTATAGCTTAAGCTCCTACAATGAGCAGTTCTTC.

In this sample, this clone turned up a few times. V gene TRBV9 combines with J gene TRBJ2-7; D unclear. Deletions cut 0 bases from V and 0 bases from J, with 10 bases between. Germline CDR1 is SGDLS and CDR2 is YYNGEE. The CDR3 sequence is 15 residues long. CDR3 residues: CASSVEPTRSYEQYF. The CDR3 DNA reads TGTGCCAGCAGCGTAGAGCCTACACGCTCCTACGAGCAGTACTTC.

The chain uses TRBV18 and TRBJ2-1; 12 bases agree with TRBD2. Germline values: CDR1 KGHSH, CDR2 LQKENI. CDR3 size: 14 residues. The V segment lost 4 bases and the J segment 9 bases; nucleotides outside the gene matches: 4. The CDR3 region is CASSQTSGRPEQFF. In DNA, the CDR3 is TGTGCCAGCTCACAAACTAGCGGGAGGCCTGAGCAGTTCTTC.

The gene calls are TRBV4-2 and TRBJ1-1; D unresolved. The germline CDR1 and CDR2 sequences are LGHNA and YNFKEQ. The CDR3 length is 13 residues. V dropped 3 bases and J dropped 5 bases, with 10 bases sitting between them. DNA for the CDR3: TGTGCCAGCAGCCAGCCGGACGGTACTGAAGCTTTCTTT. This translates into CASSQPDGTEAFF.

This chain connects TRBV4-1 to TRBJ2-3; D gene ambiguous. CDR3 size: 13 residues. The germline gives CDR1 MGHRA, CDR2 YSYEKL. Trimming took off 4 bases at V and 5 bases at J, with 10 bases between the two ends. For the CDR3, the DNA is TGCGCCAGCAGCCGCCTGTTTGTAGATACGCAGTATTTT. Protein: CASSRLFVDTQYF.

The CDR3 region has the DNA TGTGCCAGCAGAAAACAGCGGCTTTGGGGCGAAGCTTTCTTT. It encodes CASRKQRLWGEAFF. The chain employs TRBV27 and TRBJ1-1; D perhaps matches TRBD1 (5 bases). Germline V gene sequence: CDR1 MNHEY, CDR2 SMNVEV (reference sequence). Trimming pared 6 bases from V and 8 bases from J, leaving 19 bases between. This CDR3 is 14 amino acids long.

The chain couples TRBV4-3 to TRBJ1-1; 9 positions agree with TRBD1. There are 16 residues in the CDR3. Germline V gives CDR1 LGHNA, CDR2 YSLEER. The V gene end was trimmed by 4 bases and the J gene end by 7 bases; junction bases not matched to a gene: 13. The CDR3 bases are TGCGCCAGCAGCCTTCACACAGGGGGCTTTGAAAGTGAAGCTTTCTTT. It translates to CASSLHTGGFESEAFF.

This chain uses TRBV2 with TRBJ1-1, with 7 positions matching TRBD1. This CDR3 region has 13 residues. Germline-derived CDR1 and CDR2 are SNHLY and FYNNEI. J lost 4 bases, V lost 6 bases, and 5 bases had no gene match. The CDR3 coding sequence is TGTGCCAGCAGCGGGGGACAGCTCACTGAAGCTTTCTTT. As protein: CASSGGQLTEAFF.

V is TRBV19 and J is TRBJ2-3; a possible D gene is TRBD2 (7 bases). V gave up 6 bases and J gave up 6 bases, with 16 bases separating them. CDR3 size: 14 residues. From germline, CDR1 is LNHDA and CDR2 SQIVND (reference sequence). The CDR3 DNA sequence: TGTGCCAGTAGCTTGGGGGGGGCATCGGATACGCAGTATTTT. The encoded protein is CASSLGGASDTQYF.

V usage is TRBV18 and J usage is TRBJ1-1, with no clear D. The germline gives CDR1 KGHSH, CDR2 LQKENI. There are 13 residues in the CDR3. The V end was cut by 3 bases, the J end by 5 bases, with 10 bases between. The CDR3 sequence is CASSPGGLTEAFF. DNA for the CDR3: TGTGCCAGCTCACCGGGAGGGTTGACTGAAGCTTTCTTT.

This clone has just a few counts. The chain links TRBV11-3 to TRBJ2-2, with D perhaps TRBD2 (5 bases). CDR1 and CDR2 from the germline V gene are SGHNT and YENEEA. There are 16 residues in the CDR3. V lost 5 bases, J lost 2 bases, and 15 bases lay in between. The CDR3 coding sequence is TGTGCCAGCAGCCCAGGCCGGGGTAGCAACACCGGGGAGCTGTTTTTT. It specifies CASSPGRGSNTGELFF.

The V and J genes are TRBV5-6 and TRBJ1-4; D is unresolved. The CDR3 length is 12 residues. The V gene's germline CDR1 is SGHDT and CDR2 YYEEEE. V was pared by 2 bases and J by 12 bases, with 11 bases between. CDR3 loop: CASSFSEYELFF. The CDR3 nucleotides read TGTGCCAGCAGCTTTTCTGAGTACGAACTGTTTTTT.

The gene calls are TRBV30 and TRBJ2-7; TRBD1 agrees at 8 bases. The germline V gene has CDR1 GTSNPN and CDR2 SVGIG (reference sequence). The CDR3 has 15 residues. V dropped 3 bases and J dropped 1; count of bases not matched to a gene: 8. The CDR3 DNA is TGTGCCTGGAGCGGTCTCGGACAGGGATCCTACGAGCAGTACTTC. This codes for CAWSGLGQGSYEQYF.

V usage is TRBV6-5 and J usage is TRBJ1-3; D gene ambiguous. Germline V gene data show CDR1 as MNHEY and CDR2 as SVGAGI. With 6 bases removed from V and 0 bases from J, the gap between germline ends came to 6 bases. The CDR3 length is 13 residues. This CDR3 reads CASRESSGNTIYF. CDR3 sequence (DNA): TGTGCCAGCAGGGAGAGCTCTGGAAACACCATATATTTT.

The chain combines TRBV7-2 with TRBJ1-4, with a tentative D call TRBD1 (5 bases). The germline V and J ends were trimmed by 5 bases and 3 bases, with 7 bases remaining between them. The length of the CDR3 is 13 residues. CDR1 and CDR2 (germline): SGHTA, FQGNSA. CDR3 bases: TGTGCCAGCAGCCGGGGCCCTAATGAAAAACTGTTTTTT. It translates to CASSRGPNEKLFF.

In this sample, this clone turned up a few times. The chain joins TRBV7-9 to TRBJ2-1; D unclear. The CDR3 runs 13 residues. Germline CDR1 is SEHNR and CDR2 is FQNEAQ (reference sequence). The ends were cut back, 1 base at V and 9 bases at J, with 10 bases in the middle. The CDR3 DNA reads TGTGCCAGCAGCTTAGGCTCGCACGGTGAGCAGTTCTTC. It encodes CASSLGSHGEQFF.

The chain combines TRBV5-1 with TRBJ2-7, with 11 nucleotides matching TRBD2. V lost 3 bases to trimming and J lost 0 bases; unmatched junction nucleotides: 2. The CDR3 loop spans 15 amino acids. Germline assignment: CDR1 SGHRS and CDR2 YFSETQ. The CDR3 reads CASSSGLADSYEQYF. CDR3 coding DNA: TGCGCCAGCAGCTCGGGACTAGCGGACTCCTACGAGCAGTACTTC.

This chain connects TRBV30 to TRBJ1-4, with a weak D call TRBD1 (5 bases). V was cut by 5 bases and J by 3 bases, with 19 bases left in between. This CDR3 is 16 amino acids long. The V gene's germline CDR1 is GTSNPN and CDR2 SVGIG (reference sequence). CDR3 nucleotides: TGTGCCTGGGAGAAGGGGAGGGACTCTTCTAATGAAAAACTGTTTTTT. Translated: CAWEKGRDSSNEKLFF.

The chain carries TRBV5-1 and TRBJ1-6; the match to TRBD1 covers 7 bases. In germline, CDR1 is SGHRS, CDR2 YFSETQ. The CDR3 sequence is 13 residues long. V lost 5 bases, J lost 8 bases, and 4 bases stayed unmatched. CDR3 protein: CASRGDRDSPLHF. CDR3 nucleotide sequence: TGCGCCAGCAGAGGTGACAGGGATTCACCCCTCCACTTT.

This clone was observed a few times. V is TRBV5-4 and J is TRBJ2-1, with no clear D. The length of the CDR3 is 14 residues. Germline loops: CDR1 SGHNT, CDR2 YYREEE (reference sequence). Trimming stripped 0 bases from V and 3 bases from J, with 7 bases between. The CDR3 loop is CASSLGQVYNEQFF. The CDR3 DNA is TGTGCCAGCAGCTTGGGTCAGGTCTACAATGAGCAGTTCTTC.

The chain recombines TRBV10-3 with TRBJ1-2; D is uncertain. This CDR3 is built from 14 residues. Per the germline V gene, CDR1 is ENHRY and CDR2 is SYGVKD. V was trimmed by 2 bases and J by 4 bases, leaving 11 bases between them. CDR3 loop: CAISEEGSTYGYTF. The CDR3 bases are TGTGCCATCAGTGAGGAGGGCAGCACCTATGGCTACACCTTC.

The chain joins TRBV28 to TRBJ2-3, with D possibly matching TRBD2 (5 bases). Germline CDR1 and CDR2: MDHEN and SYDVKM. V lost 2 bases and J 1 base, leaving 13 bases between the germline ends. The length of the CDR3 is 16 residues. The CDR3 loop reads CASSLAGGSGTDTQYF. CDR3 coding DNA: TGTGCCAGCAGTTTAGCGGGTGGATCGGGCACAGATACGCAGTATTTT.

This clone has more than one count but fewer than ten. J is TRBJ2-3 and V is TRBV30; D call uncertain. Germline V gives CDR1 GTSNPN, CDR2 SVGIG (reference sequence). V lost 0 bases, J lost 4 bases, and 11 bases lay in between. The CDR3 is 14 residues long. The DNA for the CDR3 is TGTGCCTGGAGTGTAAATCGCCCCCCAGATACGCAGTATTTT. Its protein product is CAWSVNRPPDTQYF.

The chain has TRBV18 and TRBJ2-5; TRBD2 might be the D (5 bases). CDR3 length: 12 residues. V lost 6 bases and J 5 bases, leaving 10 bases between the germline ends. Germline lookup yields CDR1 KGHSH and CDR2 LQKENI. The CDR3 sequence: CASSAGWETQYF. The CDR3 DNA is TGTGCCAGCTCTGCGGGTTGGGAGACCCAGTACTTC.

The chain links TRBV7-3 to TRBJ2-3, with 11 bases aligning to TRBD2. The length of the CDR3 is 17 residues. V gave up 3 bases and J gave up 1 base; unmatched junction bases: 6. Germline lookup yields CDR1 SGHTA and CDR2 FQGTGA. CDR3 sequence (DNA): TGTGCCAGCAGCTTTCTAGCGGGAGGAGGGCGCACAGATACGCAGTATTTT. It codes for CASSFLAGGGRTDTQYF.

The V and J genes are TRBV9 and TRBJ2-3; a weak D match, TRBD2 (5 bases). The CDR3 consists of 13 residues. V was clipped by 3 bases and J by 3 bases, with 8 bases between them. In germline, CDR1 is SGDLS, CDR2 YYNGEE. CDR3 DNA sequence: TGTGCCAGCAGCGGAGGGCGGACAGATACGCAGTATTTT. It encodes CASSGGRTDTQYF.

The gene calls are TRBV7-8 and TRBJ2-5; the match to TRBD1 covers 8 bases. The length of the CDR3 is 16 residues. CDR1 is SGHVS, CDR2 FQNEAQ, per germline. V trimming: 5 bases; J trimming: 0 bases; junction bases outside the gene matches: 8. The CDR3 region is CASSPRRDRYQETQYF. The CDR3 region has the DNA TGTGCCAGCAGCCCCCGGCGGGACAGGTACCAAGAGACCCAGTACTTC.

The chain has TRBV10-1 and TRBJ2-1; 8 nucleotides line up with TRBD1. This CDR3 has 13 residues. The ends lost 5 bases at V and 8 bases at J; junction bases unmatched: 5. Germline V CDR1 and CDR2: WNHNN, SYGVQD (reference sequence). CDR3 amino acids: CASSRDRKDEQFF. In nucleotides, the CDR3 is TGCGCCAGCAGTCGGGACAGGAAGGATGAGCAGTTCTTC.

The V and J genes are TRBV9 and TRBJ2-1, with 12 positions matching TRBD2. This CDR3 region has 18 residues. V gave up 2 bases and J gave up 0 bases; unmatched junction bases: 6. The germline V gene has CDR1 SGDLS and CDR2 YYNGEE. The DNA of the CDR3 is TGTGCCAGCAGCGTTACCCTAGCGGGAGGGGACTCCTACAATGAGCAGTTCTTC. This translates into CASSVTLAGGDSYNEQFF.

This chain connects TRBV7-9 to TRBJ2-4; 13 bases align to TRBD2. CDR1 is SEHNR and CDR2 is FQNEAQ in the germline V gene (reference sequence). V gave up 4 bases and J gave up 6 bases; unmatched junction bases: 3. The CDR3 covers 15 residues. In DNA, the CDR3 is TGTGCCAGCAGCTGGACTAGCGGGAGAGGAAACATTCAGTACTTC. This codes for CASSWTSGRGNIQYF.

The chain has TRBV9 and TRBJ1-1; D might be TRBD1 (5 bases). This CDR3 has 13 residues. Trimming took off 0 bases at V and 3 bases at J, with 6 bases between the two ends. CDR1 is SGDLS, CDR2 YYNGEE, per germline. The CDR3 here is CASSVEQDTEAFF. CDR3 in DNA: TGTGCCAGCAGCGTAGAACAGGACACTGAAGCTTTCTTT.